Each of the 7 T cell receptor beta chains below was sequenced from the same sample in a study of blood T cell repertoires in COVID-19. The repertoire was sequenced with immunoSEQ multiplex PCR; TCRdb's copy has only in-frame clones and lacks some. The data show roughly 410,000 clones, approximately 91% seen once. The sample was peripheral blood. The receptors here all came from a woman aged 40-49 years with COVID-19, enrolled during active disease.

The rearrangement links TRBV3-1 (or the pseudogene TRBV3-2) to TRBJ1-6; D not certain. CDR1 and CDR2 from the germline V gene are LGHDT and YNNKEL (reference sequence). V dropped 4 bases and J dropped 5 bases, with 15 bases sitting between them. The CDR3 totals 16 residues. The CDR3 sequence is CASSPYNPGNNSPLHF. The DNA for the CDR3 is TGTGCCAGCAGCCCCTACAACCCGGGGAATAATTCACCCCTCCACTTT.

The chain is built from TRBV5-8 and TRBJ2-7; perhaps TRBD1 as D (6 bases). Germline V gene data show CDR1 as SGHTS and CDR2 as YDEGEE. Trimming took off 7 bases at V and 3 bases at J, with 11 bases between the two ends. This CDR3 is built from 12 residues. The chain's CDR3 is CASSIRGYEQYF. For the CDR3, the DNA is TGTGCCAGCTCAATCAGGGGCTACGAGCAGTACTTC.

A remark on this clone: Different DNA sequences within this sample yield the same CDR3. V is TRBV5-1 and J is TRBJ1-6; tentatively, D is TRBD1 (6 bases). V lost 1 base and J lost 7, with 9 bases in between. Germline loops: CDR1 SGHRS, CDR2 YFSETQ. CDR3 length equals 14 residues. This CDR3 is CASSLKGVNSPLHF. The CDR3 nucleotides are TGCGCCAGCAGCTTGAAGGGGGTAAATTCACCCCTCCACTTT.

The genes are TRBV13 and TRBJ1-1, with 10 bases aligning to TRBD1. The CDR3 is 15 amino acids. With 3 bases clipped from V and 7 bases from J, the junction kept 8 bases outside the gene matches. The germline V gene has CDR1 PRHDT and CDR2 FYEKMQ (reference sequence). CDR3 residues: CASSFRTGGFVEAFF. The CDR3 coding sequence is TGTGCCAGCAGCTTCCGGACAGGGGGGTTTGTTGAAGCTTTCTTT. Full variable domain (remainder filled in from reference TRBV13 and TRBJ1-1): AAGVIQSPRHLIKEKRETATLKCYPIPRHDTVYWYQQGPGQDPQFLISFYEKMQSDKGSIPDRFSAQQFSDYHSELNMSSLELGDSALYFCASSFRTGGFVEAFFGQGTRLTVV.

This chain uses TRBV7-8 with TRBJ2-7, with D perhaps matching TRBD2 (5 bases). Germline assignment: CDR1 SGHVS and CDR2 FQNEAQ. The CDR3 covers 16 residues. V was pared by 1 base and J by 7 bases, with 20 bases between. The CDR3: CASSLVGRGMRREQYF. As DNA, the CDR3 is TGTGCCAGCAGCTTAGTCGGCAGAGGGATGAGGCGGGAGCAGTACTTC.

V is TRBV5-1 and J is TRBJ2-7, with 10 nucleotides matching TRBD1. This CDR3 comprises 16 residues. The V gene's germline CDR1 is SGHRS and CDR2 YFSETQ. The trim removed 0 bases at V and 4 bases at J, leaving 7 bases unmatched. CDR3 in DNA: TGCGCCAGCAGCTTGGCGCCGGGACAGGGGTCATACGAGCAGTACTTC. Its protein is CASSLAPGQGSYEQYF.

This clone has a handful of counts. The V and J genes are TRBV20-1 and TRBJ2-7; 10 nucleotides line up with TRBD1. CDR3 size: 16 residues. Germline CDR1 reads DFQATT; CDR2 reads SNEGSKA (reference sequence). The ends lost 3 bases at V and 5 bases at J; junction bases unmatched: 13. CDR3 residues: CSASSPTGGSPNEQYF. The CDR3 DNA is TGCAGTGCTAGTTCCCCGACAGGGGGCTCCCCCAACGAGCAGTACTTC.